The clone carrying this T cell receptor beta chain was observed a few times. Its antigen remains unknown. The data originate from a study of human T cells and chemical hapten exposure. General study results and limits: A positive correlation with patch test score was shown by PT1 expanded TCR counts.

V lost 0 bases to trimming and J lost 2 bases, with 8 bases between them. CDR3 length: 15 amino acids. TCRdb redid the calling of the RACE reads with MiXCR, one entry per CDR3 protein. The sample consists of 50,000 or so distinct CDR3 sequences, 9.9% of them appearing once. Time point of the sample: patch test 3, about 24 weeks after DPC sensitization. Documented treatment: therapeutic diphenylcyclopropenone sensitization with weekly scalp DPC. This sequence joins TRBV12-3 or TRBV12-4 and TRBJ2-1; D gene uncertain. The material sequenced was whole blood, taken in connection with sensitization to the hapten diphenylcyclopropenone (DPC). This receptor was obtained from a woman aged 40 to 49 with alopecia areata. Some clones in this sample may be carry-over from other donors' samples. The CDR3 here is CASSLAAGAYNEQFF. For the CDR3, the DNA is TGTGCCAGCAGTTTAGCGGCTGGTGCCTACAATGAGCAGTTCTTC.